The TCR beta chain described here comes from a study of blood T cell repertoires in COVID-19. Turning to the study itself: The analysed material was cDNA or gDNA that came from T cells, B-cell-depleted T cells, or PBMCs.

J lost 3 bases, V lost 0 bases, and 7 bases had no gene match. CDR3 length: 16 residues. CDR1 is SGHVS and CDR2 is FQNEAQ in the germline V gene. Per the original methods: Cell counts per sample came from amplifying reference gene primers. Clones were sequenced by immunoSEQ multiplex PCR, and TCRdb holds only the in-frame ones, with some missing. V, J and clone size reflect that table, while D and trimming were determined from the DNA. The sample lists some 49,000 clones, around 86% occurring once. Patients from Seattle were sampled longitudinally, starting during active infection. The sequence came from a woman of 80 years or more with COVID-19, enrolled during active disease. The chain carries TRBV7-8 and TRBJ1-2, with 7 bases aligning to TRBD1. Sequencing was done on a sample of peripheral blood. The CDR3 DNA reads TGTGCCAGCAGCTTAGCAGAGACAGGGTCATACTATGGCTACACCTTC. Its translation: CASSLAETGSYYGYTF. The whole variable domain, filled in from reference TRBV7-8 and TRBJ1-2, reads GAGVSQSPRYKVAKRGQDVALRCDPISGHVSLFWYQQALGQGPEFLTYFQNEAQLDKSGLPSDRFFAERPEGSVSTLKIQRTQQEDSAVYLCASSLAETGSYYGYTFGSGTRLTVV.